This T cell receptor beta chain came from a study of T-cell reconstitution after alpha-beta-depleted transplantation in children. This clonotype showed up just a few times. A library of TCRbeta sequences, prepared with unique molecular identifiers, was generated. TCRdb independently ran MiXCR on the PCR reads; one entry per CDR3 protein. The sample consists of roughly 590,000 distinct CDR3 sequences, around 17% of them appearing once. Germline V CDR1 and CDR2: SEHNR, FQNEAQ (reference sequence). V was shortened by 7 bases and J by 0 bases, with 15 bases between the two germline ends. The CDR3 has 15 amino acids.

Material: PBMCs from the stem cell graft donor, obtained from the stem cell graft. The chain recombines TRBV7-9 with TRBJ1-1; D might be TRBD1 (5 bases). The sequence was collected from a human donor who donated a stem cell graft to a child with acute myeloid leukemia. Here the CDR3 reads CASNPGEGMNTEAFF. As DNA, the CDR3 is TGTGCCAGCAACCCGGGAGAGGGGATGAACACTGAAGCTTTCTTT.